This T cell receptor beta chain was profiled in a study of blood T cell repertoires in COVID-19. In the study overall: Italy, Spain and the United States were the sources of the convalescent and acute COVID-19 samples.

At least ten counts were recorded for this clone. Study processing details: For nucleated cells, counts were estimated from reference gene primer amplification. Produced via immunoSEQ multiplex PCR; TCRdb's table is partial and in-frame only. Clonal size and the V and J genes are those of that table, whereas D and trimming came from the DNA. The data show around 250,000 clones, with around four fifths seen just once and under 5% held by the top ten. In terms of age and location, participants ranged from about 18 to 90 years and lived in about two dozen US areas. The TCR sequence derives from a man aged 25 to 40 with acute COVID-19. The sequencing sample was made of PBMCs or T cells enriched from blood (not recorded which).

The CDR3 DNA is TGTGCCAGCAGTGACTCAGCGGGCTACAATGAGCAGTTCTTC. It codes for CASSDSAGYNEQFF. This chain joins TRBV6-4 and TRBJ2-1, with D maybe TRBD2 (6 bases). This CDR3 spans 14 amino acids. V was pared by 0 bases and J by 3 bases, with 6 bases between. Germline V gene data show CDR1 as MRHNA and CDR2 as SNTAGT.